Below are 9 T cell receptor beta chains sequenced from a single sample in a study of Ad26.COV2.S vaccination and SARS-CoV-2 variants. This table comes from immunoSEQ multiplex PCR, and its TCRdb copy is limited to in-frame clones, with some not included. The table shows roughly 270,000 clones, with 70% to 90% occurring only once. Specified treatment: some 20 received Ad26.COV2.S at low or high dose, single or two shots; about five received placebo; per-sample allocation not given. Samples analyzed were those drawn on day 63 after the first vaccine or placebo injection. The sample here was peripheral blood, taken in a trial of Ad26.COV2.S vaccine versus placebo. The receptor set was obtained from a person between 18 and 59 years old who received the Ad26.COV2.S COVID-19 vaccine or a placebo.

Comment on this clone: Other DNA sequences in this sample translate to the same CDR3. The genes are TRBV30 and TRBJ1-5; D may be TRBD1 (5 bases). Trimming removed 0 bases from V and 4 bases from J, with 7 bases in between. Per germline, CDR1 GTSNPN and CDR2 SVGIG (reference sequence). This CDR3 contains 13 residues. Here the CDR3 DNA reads TGTGCCTGGAGTGTTCGGGGGAATCAGCCCCAGCATTTT. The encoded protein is CAWSVRGNQPQHF.

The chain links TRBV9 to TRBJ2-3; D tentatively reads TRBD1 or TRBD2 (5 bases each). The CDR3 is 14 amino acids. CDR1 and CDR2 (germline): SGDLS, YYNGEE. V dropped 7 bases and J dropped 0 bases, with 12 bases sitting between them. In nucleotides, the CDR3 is TGTGCCAGCGGGACCGCATCTAGCACAGATACGCAGTATTTT. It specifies CASGTASSTDTQYF.

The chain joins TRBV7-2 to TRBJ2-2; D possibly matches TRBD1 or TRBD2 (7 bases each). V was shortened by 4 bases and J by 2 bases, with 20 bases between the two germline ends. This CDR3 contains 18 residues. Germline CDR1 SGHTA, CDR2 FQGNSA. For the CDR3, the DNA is TGTGCCAGCAGCTCCCCCGGAGGGGGCGGGAGCAACACCGGGGAGCTGTTTTTT. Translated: CASSSPGGGGSNTGELFF.

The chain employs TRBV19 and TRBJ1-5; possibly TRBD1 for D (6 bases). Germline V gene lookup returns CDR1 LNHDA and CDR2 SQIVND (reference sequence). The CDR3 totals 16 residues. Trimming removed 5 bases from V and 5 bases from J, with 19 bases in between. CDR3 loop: CASSFRPDRIYQPQHF. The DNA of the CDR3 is TGTGCCAGTAGTTTCCGCCCTGACAGGATCTATCAGCCCCAGCATTTT.

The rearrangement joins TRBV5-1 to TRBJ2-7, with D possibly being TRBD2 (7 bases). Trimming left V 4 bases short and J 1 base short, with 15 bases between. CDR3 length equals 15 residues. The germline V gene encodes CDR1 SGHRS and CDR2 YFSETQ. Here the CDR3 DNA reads TGCGCCAGCAGCCGGGAACAGGGAGGGTCCTACGAGCAGTACTTC. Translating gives CASSREQGGSYEQYF.

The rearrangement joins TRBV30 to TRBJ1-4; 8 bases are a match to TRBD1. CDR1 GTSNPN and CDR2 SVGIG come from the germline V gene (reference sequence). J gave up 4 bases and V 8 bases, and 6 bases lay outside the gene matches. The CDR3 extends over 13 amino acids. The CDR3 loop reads CAHSTGGNEKLFF. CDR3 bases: TGTGCCCACTCCACAGGGGGTAATGAAAAACTGTTTTTT.

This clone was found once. DNA for the CDR3: TGTGCCAGTAGTGAAGGGACAGGTCTAGACAATGAGCAGTTCTTC. Protein: CASSEGTGLDNEQFF. This chain uses TRBV19 with TRBJ2-1; 8 nucleotides agree with TRBD1. The length of the CDR3 is 15 residues. Per the germline V gene, CDR1 is LNHDA and CDR2 is SQIVND (reference sequence). V dropped 5 bases and J dropped 5; count of bases not matched to a gene: 8.

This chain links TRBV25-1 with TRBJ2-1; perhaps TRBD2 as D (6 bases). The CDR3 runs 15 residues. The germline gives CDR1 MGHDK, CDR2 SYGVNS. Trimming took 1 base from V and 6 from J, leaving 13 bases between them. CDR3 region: CASSELGGLGNEQFF. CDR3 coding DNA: TGTGCCAGCAGTGAATTGGGGGGATTAGGCAATGAGCAGTTCTTC.

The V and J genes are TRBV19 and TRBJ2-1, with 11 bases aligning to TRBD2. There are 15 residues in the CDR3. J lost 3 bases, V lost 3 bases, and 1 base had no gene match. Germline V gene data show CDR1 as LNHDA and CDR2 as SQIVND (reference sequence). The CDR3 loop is CASSMLAGGYNEQFF. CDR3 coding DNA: TGTGCCAGTAGTATGCTAGCGGGAGGCTACAATGAGCAGTTCTTC.